Listed here are 5 T cell receptor beta chains from one sample, sequenced in a study of human T cells and chemical hapten exposure. TCRdb fed the RACE reads into MiXCR, producing one record per CDR3 protein. The sample yields about 74,000 distinct CDR3 sequences, approximately 15% seen once. Documented time point: pre-sensitization, week 0. Treatment denoted: therapeutic diphenylcyclopropenone sensitization with weekly scalp DPC. The sequencing used whole blood, collected in connection with sensitization to the hapten diphenylcyclopropenone (DPC). These receptors were taken from a woman in her forties or fifties with alopecia areata. Some clones in this sample may be carry-over from other donors' samples.

J is TRBJ1-1 and V is TRBV12-3 or TRBV12-4; D not certain. The CDR3 loop spans 13 amino acids. V lost 1 base to trimming and J lost 3 bases, with 6 bases between them. The CDR3 is CASSLDRHTEAFF. CDR3 coding DNA: TGTGCCAGCAGTTTAGACAGACACACTGAAGCTTTCTTT.

This rearrangement joins TRBV20-1 to TRBJ1-2; 8 nucleotides agree with TRBD1. Germline loops: CDR1 DFQATT, CDR2 SNEGSKA (reference sequence). Trimming removed 3 bases from V and 3 bases from J; junction bases left unmatched: 9. This CDR3 contains 15 residues. Here the CDR3 DNA reads TGCAGTGCTAGTGGGGACAGGAGAAAAGACTATGGCTACACCTTC. Residues: CSASGDRRKDYGYTF.

This clonotype was seen many times. The V gene is TRBV12-3 or TRBV12-4, the J gene TRBJ2-6; D may be TRBD1 (6 bases). This CDR3 comprises 17 residues. The V gene lost 5 bases and the J gene lost 2 bases, with 16 bases spanning the gap. As DNA, the CDR3 is TGTGCCAGCAGTCCCGGGACAACCCTGACTGGGGCCAACGTCCTGACTTTC. Protein sequence: CASSPGTTLTGANVLTF.

The CDR3 coding sequence is TGTGCCAGCAGCGCGACCGGGACAAACTACAATGAGCAGTTCTTC. Protein sequence: CASSATGTNYNEQFF. The V gene is TRBV9, the J gene TRBJ2-1; tentative D call: TRBD1 (6 bases). This CDR3 spans 15 amino acids. The V end was cut by 3 bases, the J end by 3 bases, with 13 bases between. Looked up from germline, CDR1 is SGDLS and CDR2 is YYNGEE.

This CDR3 reads CASSFRSGYSTDTQYF. The CDR3 DNA reads TGTGCCAGCAGCTTTCGTAGCGGATATAGCACAGATACGCAGTATTTT. The genes are TRBV7-2 and TRBJ2-3; TRBD2 might be the D (6 bases). The germline V gene encodes CDR1 SGHTA and CDR2 FQGNSA. The V and J ends lost 3 bases and 0 bases respectively, with 13 bases between them. CDR3 length equals 16 residues.